This TCR beta chain was retrieved from a study of T-cell reconstitution after alpha-beta-depleted transplantation in children. Whole-study findings and limits: From newly produced T cells came most of the T-cell counts and diversity one year after transplant.

Worth noting for this clonotype: Its antigen remains unknown.

Preparation of the TCRbeta library was carried out with unique molecular identifiers. TCRdb ran MiXCR on the PCR reads and lists one entry per CDR3 protein. The repertoire holds approximately 300,000 distinct CDR3 sequences, with 10% as singletons. This clonotype was sampled from a boy younger than two with acute myeloid leukemia, due to receive a stem cell transplant. Sample: PBMCs, taken before TCRalphabeta/CD19-depleted stem cell transplant.

CDR3 sequence (DNA): TGTGCCAGTGAGGCTAGCGGGAGAGGATACAATGAGCAGTTCTTC. Amino acids: CASEASGRGYNEQFF. The chain is built from TRBV7-7 and TRBJ2-1, with 10 bases matching TRBD2. The germline V gene encodes CDR1 SSHAT and CDR2 FNYEAQ (reference sequence). CDR3 length: 15 residues. V shed 9 bases and J 4 bases; nucleotides not matched to a gene: 9.